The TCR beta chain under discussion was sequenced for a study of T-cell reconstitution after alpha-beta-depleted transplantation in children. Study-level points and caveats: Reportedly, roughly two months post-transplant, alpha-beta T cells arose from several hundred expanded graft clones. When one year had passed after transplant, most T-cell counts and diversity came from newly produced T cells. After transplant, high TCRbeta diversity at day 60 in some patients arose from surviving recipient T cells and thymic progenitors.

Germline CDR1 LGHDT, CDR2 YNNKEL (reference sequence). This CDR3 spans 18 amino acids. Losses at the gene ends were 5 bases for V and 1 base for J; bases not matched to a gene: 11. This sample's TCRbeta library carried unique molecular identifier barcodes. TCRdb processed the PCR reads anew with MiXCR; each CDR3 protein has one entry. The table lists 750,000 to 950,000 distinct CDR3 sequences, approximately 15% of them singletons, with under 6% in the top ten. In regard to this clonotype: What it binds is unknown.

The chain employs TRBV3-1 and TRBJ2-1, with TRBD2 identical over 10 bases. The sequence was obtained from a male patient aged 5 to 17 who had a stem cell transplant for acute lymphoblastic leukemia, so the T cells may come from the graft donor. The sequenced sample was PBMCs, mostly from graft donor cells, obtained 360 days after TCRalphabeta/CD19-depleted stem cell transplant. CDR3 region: CASSSRGSGRSSYNEQFF. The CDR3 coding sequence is TGTGCCAGCAGCTCCCGTGGTAGCGGGAGGTCTTCCTACAATGAGCAGTTCTTC.